The text below deals with one TCR beta chain. Its specificity is not known. V lost 5 bases to trimming and J lost 6 bases; unmatched junction nucleotides: 4. In germline, CDR1 is SGHNT, CDR2 YENEEA. The CDR3 runs 14 residues. This record belongs to a study of T cell responses to AZD1222 COVID-19 vaccine. Study at large: Second-dose timings of about 4 or about 12 weeks were pooled.

Method: immunoSEQ multiplex PCR; TCRdb's copy keeps in-frame clones and lacks some. The table shows approximately 160,000 clones, with about nine tenths occurring only once. General study findings and limits: Researchers took repertoire samples only after the peak T cell response had come. Seropositive at baseline were only a handful of AZD1222 recipients.

This sequence originates from an adult in good health. The sample was peripheral blood, taken on day 0 of AZD1222 vaccination. J is TRBJ1-6 and V is TRBV11-3; 7 bases align to TRBD1. The CDR3 reads CASSLGQPNSPLHF. The CDR3 DNA follows: TGTGCCAGCAGCCTGGGACAGCCTAATTCACCCCTCCACTTT. Looking up the rest from reference TRBV11-3 and TRBJ1-6 gives the full variable domain: EAGVVQSPRYKIIEKKQPVAFWCNPISGHNTLYWYLQNLGQGPELLIRYENEEAVDDSQLPKDRFSAERLKGVDSTLKIQPAELGDSAVYLCASSLGQPNSPLHFGNGTRLTVT.